The rows below give T cell receptor beta chains drawn from one sample of a study of cytomegalovirus exposure and HLA in healthy donors. Repertoires were generated with immunoSEQ multiplex PCR, while TCRdb's copy carries only in-frame clones and drops some. This sample carries 250,000 to 400,000 clones, 88% of them seen once, and the ten largest clones take over 0.9%. Sequenced sample: PBMCs. The receptors come from a man aged 25 to 45 in good health and CMV-seronegative. CDR3s include the opening cysteine and the closing phenylalanine or tryptophan. Fields, in order: D gene, J gene, V gene, clone size, CDR3 protein, CDR3 DNA. D genes are given only for firm matches. A row's size may be missing; if present it is once, few, many or a size class.

>-|TRBJ2-3|TRBV2|-
CASRKEGLERDTQYF
TGTGCCAGCAGAAAAGAGGGCCTAGAGAGGGATACGCAGTATTTT
>TRBD2|TRBJ2-1|TRBV15|-
CATSGTSGEGNEQFF
TGTGCCACCAGCGGCACTAGCGGGGAAGGTAATGAGCAGTTCTTC
>-|TRBJ2-7|TRBV25-1|-
CASSEYRFGGEQYF
TGTGCCAGCAGTGAATACAGGTTTGGGGGGGAGCAGTACTTC
>-|TRBJ2-7|TRBV5-1|-
CASSFNENEQYF
TGCGCCAGCAGCTTCAACGAGAACGAGCAGTACTTC
>-|TRBJ1-2|TRBV7-9|-
CASTQSGVRNYGYTF
TGTGCCAGCACCCAATCAGGGGTTCGAAACTATGGCTACACCTTC
>TRBD1|TRBJ1-3|TRBV19|-
CASSPEGQRGNTIYF
TGTGCCAGTAGTCCGGAGGGACAGCGTGGAAACACCATATATTTT
>TRBD1|TRBJ2-2|TRBV5-1|-
CASSLLGQGDTGELFF
TGCGCCAGCAGCCTCCTGGGACAGGGGGACACCGGGGAGCTGTTTTTT
>-|TRBJ1-1|TRBV6-1|-
CASKTTGNTEAFF
TGTGCCAGCAAAACCACAGGGAACACTGAAGCTTTCTTT
>-|TRBJ2-3|TRBV7-2|-
CASSLEAAYLDTQYF
TGTGCCAGCAGCTTAGAGGCGGCTTATTTAGATACGCAGTATTTT
>-|TRBJ1-5|TRBV4-3|-
CASSQDYTRQPQHF
TGCGCCAGCAGCCAAGATTACACGCGGCAGCCCCAGCATTTT
>TRBD2|TRBJ2-5|TRBV7-6|-
CASSLALAAGVRQETQYF
TGTGCCAGCAGCTTAGCGCTGGCGGCGGGGGTACGCCAAGAGACCCAGTACTTC
>-|TRBJ2-7|TRBV12-5|-
CASGLRRDEQYF
TGTGCTAGTGGTTTGAGGAGGGATGAGCAGTACTTC
>-|TRBJ1-6|TRBV18|-
CASDRGDRSNSPLHF
TGTGCCAGCGACCGGGGGGACCGCTCTAATTCACCCCTCCACTTT
>-|TRBJ1-1|TRBV18|-
CASSPANTEAFF
TGTGCCAGCTCACCGGCCAACACTGAAGCTTTCTTT
>TRBD1|TRBJ2-3|TRBV27|-
CASSLSVSQGADTQYF
TGTGCCAGCAGTTTAAGCGTTTCACAGGGGGCAGATACGCAGTATTTT
>-|TRBJ1-5|TRBV11-2|-
CASSVQGSGGPQHF
TGTGCCAGCAGCGTACAGGGAAGTGGTGGGCCCCAGCATTTT
>TRBD1|TRBJ2-6|TRBV7-9|-
CASSLSGQVLSGANVLTF
TGTGCCAGCAGCTTATCAGGACAGGTGCTCTCTGGGGCCAACGTCCTGACTTTC
>TRBD1|TRBJ2-3|TRBV27|once
CASTVGQGGDTQYF
TGTGCCAGCACCGTGGGACAGGGAGGGGATACGCAGTATTTT
>-|TRBJ2-5|TRBV7-8|-
CASSTGAWETQYF
TGTGCCAGCAGCACAGGCGCGTGGGAGACCCAGTACTTC
>-|TRBJ2-1|TRBV4-3|-
CASSQDHRQGYNEQFF
TGCGCCAGCAGCCAAGACCATCGGCAGGGCTACAATGAGCAGTTCTTC
>-|TRBJ1-4|TRBV7-8|-
CASSTGDYREEKLFF
TGTGCCAGCAGCACCGGGGACTATCGGGAAGAAAAACTGTTTTTT
>TRBD2|TRBJ2-3|TRBV7-6|few
CASSLVRDYPDTQYF
TGTGCCAGCAGCTTAGTCCGGGACTATCCAGATACGCAGTATTTT
>TRBD1|TRBJ1-2|TRBV6-6|-
CASSYSDRERVF
TGTGCCAGCAGTTACTCGGACAGGGAAAGGGTTTTC
>TRBD1|TRBJ2-7|TRBV6-1|-
CARWDSPYYEQYF
TGTGCCAGATGGGACAGCCCATACTACGAGCAGTACTTC
>TRBD2|TRBJ2-3|TRBV10-1|-
CASSASGGAGDTQYF
TGCGCCAGCAGCGCTAGCGGGGGGGCCGGAGATACGCAGTATTTT
>-|TRBJ2-7|TRBV5-1|-
CASSLRGHEQYF
TGCGCCAGCAGCTTAAGAGGGCACGAGCAGTACTTC
>-|TRBJ1-2|TRBV10-3|-
CAISESGPLSSYTF
TGTGCCATCAGTGAGTCGGGGCCGCTTTCGAGCTACACCTTC
>-|TRBJ1-1|TRBV19|-
CASSIDPGQGFTEAFF
TGTGCCAGTAGTATAGATCCTGGCCAGGGGTTCACTGAAGCTTTCTTT
>TRBD1|TRBJ2-7|TRBV6-5|-
CASSPDRTIYEQYF
TGTGCCAGCAGTCCGGACAGGACGATCTACGAGCAGTACTTC
>TRBD1|TRBJ1-4|TRBV2|-
CASTFSGTVNEKLFF
TGTGCCAGCACTTTTTCCGGGACAGTAAATGAAAAACTGTTTTTT
>TRBD1|TRBJ2-5|TRBV19|-
CASSIGQGRSVETQYF
TGTGCCAGTAGTATAGGACAGGGGCGCTCCGTGGAGACCCAGTACTTC
>TRBD1|TRBJ2-1|TRBV2|-
CASSVQGARGNEQFF
TGTGCCAGCAGTGTCCAGGGGGCTAGGGGAAATGAGCAGTTCTTC
>-|TRBJ1-1|TRBV25-1|-
CASSESQGKYVEAFF
TGTGCCAGCAGTGAATCCCAGGGAAAATACGTTGAAGCTTTCTTT
>TRBD1|TRBJ1-1|TRBV25-1|-
CASSESKAGTGDSEAFF
TGTGCCAGCAGTGAATCCAAGGCGGGGACAGGGGATTCTGAAGCTTTCTTT
>TRBD2|TRBJ2-1|TRBV29-1|-
CSVHTGTSGGAYDNEQFF
TGCAGCGTCCACACCGGGACTAGCGGGGGGGCCTATGACAATGAGCAGTTCTTC
>TRBD2|TRBJ2-1|TRBV5-1|-
CASSFGLAGGTYNEQFF
TGCGCCAGCAGCTTCGGACTAGCGGGGGGGACGTACAATGAGCAGTTCTTC